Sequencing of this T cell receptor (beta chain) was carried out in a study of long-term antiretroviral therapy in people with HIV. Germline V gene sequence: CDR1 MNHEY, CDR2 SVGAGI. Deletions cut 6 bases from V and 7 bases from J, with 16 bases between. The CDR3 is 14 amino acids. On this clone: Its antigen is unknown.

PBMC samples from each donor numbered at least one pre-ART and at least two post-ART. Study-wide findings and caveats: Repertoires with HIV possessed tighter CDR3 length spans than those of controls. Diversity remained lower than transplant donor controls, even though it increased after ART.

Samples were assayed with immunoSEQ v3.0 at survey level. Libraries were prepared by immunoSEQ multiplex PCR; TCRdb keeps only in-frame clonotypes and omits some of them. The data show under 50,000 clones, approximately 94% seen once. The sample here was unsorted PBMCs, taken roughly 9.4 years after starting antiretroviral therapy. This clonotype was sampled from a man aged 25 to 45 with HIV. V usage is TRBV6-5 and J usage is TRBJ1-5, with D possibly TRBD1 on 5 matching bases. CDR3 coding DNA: TGTGCCAGCAGCCTACAGAGGGGCGGACAGCCCCAGCATTTT. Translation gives CASSLQRGGQPQHF.